This T cell receptor (beta chain) is from a study of CD8 T cells in Susac syndrome. Turning to this clonotype: Its specificity is unknown.

Germline V gene lookup returns CDR1 MDHEN and CDR2 SYDVKM. The CDR3 sequence is 15 residues long. Trimming took 6 bases from V and 1 from J; bases not matched to a gene: 6. Definite or probable Susac syndrome was diagnosed using recently defined diagnostic criteria. Overall study findings and caveats: The study conceded that its TCR sequencing and HLA analysis involved relatively few individuals.

After extraction with the RNeasy kit, roughly 0.45 to 1 ug of the RNA was reverse transcribed using random hexamers. TCRdb reprocessed the immunoSEQ multiplex PCR reads via MiXCR and lists one record per CDR3 protein. Of more than 150,000 distinct CDR3 sequences listed, roughly 95% are singletons. The origin of this receptor is a human donor with Susac syndrome. V and J are TRBV28 and TRBJ2-5; 9 positions match TRBD1. Material for sequencing was CD4+ T cells from PBMCs. The CDR3: CASRTDRGIQETQYF. DNA for the CDR3: TGTGCCAGCAGAACCGACAGGGGGATCCAAGAGACCCAGTACTTC.